This TCR beta chain originates from a study of cytomegalovirus exposure and HLA in healthy donors. Across the study: Within the Caucasian-associated ancestry cluster were roughly 82% of the approximately 400 genotyped donors.

About this clone itself: No antigen is known for it.

The PCR used 60 Vbeta and 13 Jbeta primers. Repertoires were generated with immunoSEQ multiplex PCR, while TCRdb's copy carries only in-frame clones and drops some. The sample table sets out some 130,000 clones. V was shortened by 7 bases and J by 3 bases, with 17 bases between the two germline ends. CDR1 and CDR2 from the germline V gene are MNHEY and SVGAGI. This CDR3 spans 15 amino acids. Study-level results: TCR beta V segments were, for the most part, productive about 87% or about 30% of the time in an earlier analysis. The study found most TCR sequences rare, yet found some public TCRs in many donors.

The sequencing input was PBMCs. The sequence was obtained from a middle-aged woman in good health and CMV-seropositive. This rearrangement joins TRBV6-5 to TRBJ2-3, with D perhaps TRBD1 (6 bases). The CDR3 DNA reads as TGTGCCAGCAACCAACGGACAGTTAAAACAGATACGCAGTATTTT. Its protein is CASNQRTVKTDTQYF.